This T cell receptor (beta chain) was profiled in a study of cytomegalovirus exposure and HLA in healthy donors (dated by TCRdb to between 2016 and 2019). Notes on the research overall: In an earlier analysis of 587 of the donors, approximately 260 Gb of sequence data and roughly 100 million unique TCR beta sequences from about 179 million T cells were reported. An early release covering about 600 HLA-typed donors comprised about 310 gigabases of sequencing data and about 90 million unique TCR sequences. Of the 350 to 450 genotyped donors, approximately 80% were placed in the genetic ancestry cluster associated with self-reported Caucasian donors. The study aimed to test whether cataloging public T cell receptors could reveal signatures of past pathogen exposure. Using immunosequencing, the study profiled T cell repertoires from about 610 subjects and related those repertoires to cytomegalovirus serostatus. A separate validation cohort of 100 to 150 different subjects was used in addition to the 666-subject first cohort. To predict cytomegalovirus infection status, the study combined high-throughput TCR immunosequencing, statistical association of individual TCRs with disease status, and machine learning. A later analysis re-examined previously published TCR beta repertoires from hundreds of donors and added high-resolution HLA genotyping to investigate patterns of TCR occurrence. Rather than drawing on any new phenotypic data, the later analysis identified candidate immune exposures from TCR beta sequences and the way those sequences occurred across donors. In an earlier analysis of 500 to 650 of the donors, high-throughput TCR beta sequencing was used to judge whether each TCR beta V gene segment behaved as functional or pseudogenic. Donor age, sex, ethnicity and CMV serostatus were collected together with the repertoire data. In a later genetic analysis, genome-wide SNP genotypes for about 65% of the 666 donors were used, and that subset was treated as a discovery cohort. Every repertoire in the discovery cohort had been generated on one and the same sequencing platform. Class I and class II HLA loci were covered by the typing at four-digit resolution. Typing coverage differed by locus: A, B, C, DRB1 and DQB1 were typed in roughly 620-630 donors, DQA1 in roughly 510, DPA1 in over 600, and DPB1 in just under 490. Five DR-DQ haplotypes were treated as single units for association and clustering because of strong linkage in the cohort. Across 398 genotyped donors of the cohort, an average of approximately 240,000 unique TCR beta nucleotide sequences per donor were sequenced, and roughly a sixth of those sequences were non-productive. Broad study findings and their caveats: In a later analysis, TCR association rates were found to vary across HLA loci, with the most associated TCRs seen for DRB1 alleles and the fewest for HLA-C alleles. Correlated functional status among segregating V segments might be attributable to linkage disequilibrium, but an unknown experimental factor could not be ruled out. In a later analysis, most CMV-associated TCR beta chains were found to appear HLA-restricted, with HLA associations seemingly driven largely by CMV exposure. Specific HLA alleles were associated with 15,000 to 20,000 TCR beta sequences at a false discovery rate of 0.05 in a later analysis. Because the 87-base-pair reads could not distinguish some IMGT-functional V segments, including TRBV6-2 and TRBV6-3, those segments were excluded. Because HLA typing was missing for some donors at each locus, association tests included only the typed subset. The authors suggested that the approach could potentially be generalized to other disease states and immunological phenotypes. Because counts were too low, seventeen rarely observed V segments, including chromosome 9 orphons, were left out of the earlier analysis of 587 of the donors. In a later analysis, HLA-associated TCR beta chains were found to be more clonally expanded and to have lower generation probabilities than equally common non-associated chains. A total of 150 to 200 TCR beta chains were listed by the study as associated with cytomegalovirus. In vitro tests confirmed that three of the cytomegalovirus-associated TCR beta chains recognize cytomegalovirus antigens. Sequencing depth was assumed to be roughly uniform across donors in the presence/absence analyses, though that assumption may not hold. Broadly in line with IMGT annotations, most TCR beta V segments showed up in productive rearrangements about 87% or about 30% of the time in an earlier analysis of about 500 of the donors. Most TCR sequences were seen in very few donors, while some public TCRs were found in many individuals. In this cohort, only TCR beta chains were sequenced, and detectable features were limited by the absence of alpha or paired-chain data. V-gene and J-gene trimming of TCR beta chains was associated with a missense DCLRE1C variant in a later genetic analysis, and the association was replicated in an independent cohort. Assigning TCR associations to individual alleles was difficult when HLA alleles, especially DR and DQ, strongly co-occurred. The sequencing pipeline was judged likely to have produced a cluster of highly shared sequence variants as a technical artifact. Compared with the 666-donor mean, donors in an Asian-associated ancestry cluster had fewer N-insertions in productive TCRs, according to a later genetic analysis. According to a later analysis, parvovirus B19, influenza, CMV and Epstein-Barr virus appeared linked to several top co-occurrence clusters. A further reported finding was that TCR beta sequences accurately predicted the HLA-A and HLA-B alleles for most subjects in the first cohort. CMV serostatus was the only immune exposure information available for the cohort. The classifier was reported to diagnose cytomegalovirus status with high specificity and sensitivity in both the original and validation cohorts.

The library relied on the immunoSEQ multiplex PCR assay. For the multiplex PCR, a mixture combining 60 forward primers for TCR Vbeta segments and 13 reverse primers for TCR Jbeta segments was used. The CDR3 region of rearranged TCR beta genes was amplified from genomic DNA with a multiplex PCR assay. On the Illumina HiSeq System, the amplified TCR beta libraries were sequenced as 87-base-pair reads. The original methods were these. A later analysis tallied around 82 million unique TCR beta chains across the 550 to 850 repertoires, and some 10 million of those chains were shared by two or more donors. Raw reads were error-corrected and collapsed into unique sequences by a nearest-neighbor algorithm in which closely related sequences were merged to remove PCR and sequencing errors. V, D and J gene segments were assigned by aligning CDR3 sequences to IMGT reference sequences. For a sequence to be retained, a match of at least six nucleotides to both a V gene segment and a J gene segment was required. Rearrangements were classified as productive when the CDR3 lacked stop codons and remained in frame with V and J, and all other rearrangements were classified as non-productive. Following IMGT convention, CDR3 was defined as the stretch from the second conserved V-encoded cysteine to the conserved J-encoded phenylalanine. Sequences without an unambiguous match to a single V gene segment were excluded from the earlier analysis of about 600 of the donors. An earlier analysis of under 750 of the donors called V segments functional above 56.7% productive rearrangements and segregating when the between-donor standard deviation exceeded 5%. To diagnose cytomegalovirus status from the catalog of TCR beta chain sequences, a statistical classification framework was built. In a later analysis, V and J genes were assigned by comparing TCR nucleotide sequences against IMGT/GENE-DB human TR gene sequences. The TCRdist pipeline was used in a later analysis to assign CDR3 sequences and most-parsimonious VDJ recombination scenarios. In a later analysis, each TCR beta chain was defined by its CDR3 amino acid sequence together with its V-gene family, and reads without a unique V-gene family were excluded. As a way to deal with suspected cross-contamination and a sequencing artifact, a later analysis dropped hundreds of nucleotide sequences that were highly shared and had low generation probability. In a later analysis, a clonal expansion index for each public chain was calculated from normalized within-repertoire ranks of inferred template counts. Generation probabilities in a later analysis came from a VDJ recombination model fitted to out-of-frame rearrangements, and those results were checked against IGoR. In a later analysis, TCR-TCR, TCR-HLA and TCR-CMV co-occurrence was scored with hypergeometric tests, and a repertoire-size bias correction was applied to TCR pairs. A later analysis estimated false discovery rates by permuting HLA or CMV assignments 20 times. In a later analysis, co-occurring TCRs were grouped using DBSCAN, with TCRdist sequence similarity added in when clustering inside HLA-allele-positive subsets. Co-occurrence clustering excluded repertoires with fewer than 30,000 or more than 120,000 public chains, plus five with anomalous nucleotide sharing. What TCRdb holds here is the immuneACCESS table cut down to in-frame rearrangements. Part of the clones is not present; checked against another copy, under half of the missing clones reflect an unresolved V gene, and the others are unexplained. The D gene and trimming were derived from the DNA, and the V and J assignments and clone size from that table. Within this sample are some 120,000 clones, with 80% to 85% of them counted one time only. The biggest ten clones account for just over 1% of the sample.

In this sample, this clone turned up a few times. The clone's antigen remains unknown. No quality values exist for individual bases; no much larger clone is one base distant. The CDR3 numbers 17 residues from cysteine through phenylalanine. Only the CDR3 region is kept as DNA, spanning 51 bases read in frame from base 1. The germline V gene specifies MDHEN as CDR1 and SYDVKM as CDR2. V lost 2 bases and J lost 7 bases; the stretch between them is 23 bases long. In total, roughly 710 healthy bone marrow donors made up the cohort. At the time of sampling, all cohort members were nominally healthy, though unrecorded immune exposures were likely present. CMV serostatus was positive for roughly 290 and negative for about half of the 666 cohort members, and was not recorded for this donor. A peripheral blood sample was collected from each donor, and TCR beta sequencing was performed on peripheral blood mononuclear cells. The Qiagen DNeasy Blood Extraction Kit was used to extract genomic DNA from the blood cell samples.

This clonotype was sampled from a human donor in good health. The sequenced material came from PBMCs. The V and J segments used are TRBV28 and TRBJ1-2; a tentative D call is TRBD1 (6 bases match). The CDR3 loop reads CASSLRAVEGSRGGYTF. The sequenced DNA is TGTGCCAGCAGTTTAAGGGCGGTTGAGGGAAGCAGGGGTGGCTACACCTTC.